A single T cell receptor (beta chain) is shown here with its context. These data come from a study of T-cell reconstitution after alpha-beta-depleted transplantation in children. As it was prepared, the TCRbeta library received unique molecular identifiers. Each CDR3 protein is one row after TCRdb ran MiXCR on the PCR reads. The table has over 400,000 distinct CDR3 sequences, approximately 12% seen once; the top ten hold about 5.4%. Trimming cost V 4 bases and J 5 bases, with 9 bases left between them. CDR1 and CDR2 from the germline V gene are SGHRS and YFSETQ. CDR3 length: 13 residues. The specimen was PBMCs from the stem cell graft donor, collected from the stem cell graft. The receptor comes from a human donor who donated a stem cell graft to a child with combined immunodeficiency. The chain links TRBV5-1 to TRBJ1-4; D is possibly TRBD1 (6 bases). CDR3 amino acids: CASSRQENEKLFF. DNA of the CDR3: TGCGCCAGCAGCCGACAGGAGAATGAAAAACTGTTTTTT.